This paragraph covers one T cell receptor (beta chain) sequence. Assay used: immunoSEQ multiplex PCR; TCRdb lists only in-frame clones, some missing. The sample yields approximately 1.5 million clones, 98% seen once. All the donors were Caucasian adults who lived in Nashville, Tennessee. The record originates from a study of shared clonotypes between healthy human individuals. Trimming stripped 6 bases from V and 0 bases from J, with 6 bases between. CDR1 is MNHNY, CDR2 SVGAGI, per germline (reference sequence). CDR3 size: 12 residues. The receptor was isolated from a man aged 30-40 years in good health. The chain couples TRBV6-6 to TRBJ2-7; D uncertain. Material: naive CD4+ T cells sorted from blood. Subset defined: CD45RA+ positively selected. CDR3: CASSISSYEQYF. The CDR3 coding sequence is TGTGCCAGCAGCATTAGCTCCTACGAGCAGTACTTC.